This T cell receptor beta chain was sequenced for a study of T cell responses to AZD1222 COVID-19 vaccine. The CDR3 runs 18 residues. CDR1 is SGHTA, CDR2 FQGNSA, per germline. Deletions cut 2 bases from V and 4 bases from J, with 21 bases between. The table came from immunoSEQ multiplex PCR; TCRdb's copy has only in-frame clones and leaves some out. The table shows about 170,000 clones, with roughly 85% occurring only once. J is TRBJ1-5 and V is TRBV7-2, with D perhaps TRBD1 (5 bases). This clonotype originated in an adult who received the AZD1222 COVID-19 vaccine. The source was peripheral blood, collected 28 days after the second AZD1222 dose. The CDR3, as DNA: TGTGCCAGCAGCTTATGGAAGGGGCTCTACACGGGAAATCAGCCCCAGCATTTT. Protein: CASSLWKGLYTGNQPQHF.